The 26 T cell receptor beta chains below were found in one sample sequenced in a study of T cell changes during pregnancy in multiple sclerosis. Profiled with immunoSEQ multiplex PCR; TCRdb holds only in-frame clones, not every one. The table shows about 55,000 clones, with 94% occurring only once. The sample here was CD8+ T cells from peripheral blood mononuclear cells, taken in the third trimester of pregnancy. The receptors were sampled from a female donor with multiple sclerosis, enrolled in a pregnancy study.

The chain carries TRBV7-4 and TRBJ2-7; D might be TRBD1 (6 bases). CDR1 and CDR2 (germline): SGHVT, SQSDAQ. Deletions cut 11 bases from V and 3 bases from J, with 26 bases between. The CDR3 sequence is 16 residues long. The CDR3 DNA is TGTGCCTTGAGGGAAATAATAGTTAAAGGGGGCTACGAGCAGTACTTC. This sequence encodes CALREIIVKGGYEQYF.

This chain uses TRBV11-3 with TRBJ2-1; D may be TRBD2 (6 bases). The CDR3 consists of 15 residues. Germline values: CDR1 SGHNT, CDR2 YENEEA. V lost 5 bases to trimming and J lost 9 bases, with 20 bases between them. The CDR3 DNA follows: TGTGCCAGCAGCCTTGGTCCCCGGGAGATCGTTGAGCAGTTCTTC. This encodes CASSLGPREIVEQFF.

This sequence joins TRBV10-3 and TRBJ2-7, with TRBD2 matching over 14 bases. Looked up from germline, CDR1 is ENHRY and CDR2 is SYGVKD. Trimming removed 7 bases from V and 4 bases from J; junction bases left unmatched: 6. The CDR3 runs 15 residues. The CDR3 bases are TGTGCCATCATCGAGACTAGCGGGAGGGGGTACGAGCAGTACTTC. Translated: CAIIETSGRGYEQYF.

The V and J genes are TRBV13 and TRBJ2-2; the D gene is possibly TRBD2 (7 bases). The V gene's germline CDR1 is PRHDT and CDR2 FYEKMQ (reference sequence). The V and J ends lost 3 bases and 4 bases respectively, with 18 bases between them. The CDR3 is 17 amino acids. CDR3: CASSFSRGRASTGELFF. The CDR3 DNA reads TGTGCCAGCAGCTTCTCTAGGGGGAGGGCGAGCACCGGGGAGCTGTTTTTT.

The chain is built from TRBV5-4 and TRBJ2-5, with 9 bases that match TRBD2. CDR3 length equals 16 residues. V dropped 3 bases and J dropped 3; count of bases not matched to a gene: 9. Germline assignment: CDR1 SGHNT and CDR2 YYREEE (reference sequence). The CDR3 sequence is CASSWASGMGKETQYF. The CDR3 DNA follows: TGTGCCAGCAGCTGGGCTAGCGGGATGGGAAAAGAGACCCAGTACTTC.

This rearrangement joins TRBV25-1 to TRBJ2-1; 14 bases are a match to TRBD2. Germline V gene data show CDR1 as MGHDK and CDR2 as SYGVNS. Trimming took 6 bases from V and 9 from J; bases not matched to a gene: 4. This CDR3 has 14 amino acids. CDR3 DNA: TGTGCCAGCAGCTTGGGACTAGCGGGAGTTGAGCAGTTCTTC. Translation gives CASSLGLAGVEQFF.

This clone was seen only once. The genes are TRBV5-4 and TRBJ1-1, with D uncertain. The V and J ends lost 0 bases and 13 bases respectively, with 10 bases between them. The germline gives CDR1 SGHNT, CDR2 YYREEE (reference sequence). The CDR3 totals 11 residues. The CDR3 loop is CASSLGAWRFF. The CDR3, as DNA: TGTGCCAGCAGCTTGGGGGCCTGGCGTTTCTTT. Looking up the rest from reference TRBV5-4 and TRBJ1-1 gives the full variable domain: ETGVTQSPTHLIKTRGQQVTLRCSSQSGHNTVSWYQQALGQGPQFIFQYYREEENGRGNFPPRFSGLQFPNYSSELNVNALELDDSALYLCASSLGAWRFFGQGTRLTVV.

This chain uses TRBV30 with TRBJ1-1, with D perhaps TRBD1 (5 bases). Germline loops: CDR1 GTSNPN, CDR2 SVGIG (reference sequence). CDR3 length: 18 amino acids. V lost 1 base and J 6 bases, leaving 27 bases between the germline ends. The CDR3 DNA follows: TGTGCCTGGAGTGGATTGACAGAGATCTTTTATGTTGACGCTGAAGCTTTCTTT. Protein: CAWSGLTEIFYVDAEAFF. Full variable domain (outside the CDR3, taken from reference TRBV30 and TRBJ1-1): SQTIHQWPATLVQPVGSPLSLECTVEGTSNPNLYWYRQAAGRGLQLLFYSVGIGQISSEVPQNLSASRPQDRQFILSSKKLLLSDSGFYLCAWSGLTEIFYVDAEAFFGQGTRLTVV.

V usage is TRBV7-9 and J usage is TRBJ2-1, with 7 bases aligning to TRBD2. The trim removed 3 bases at V and 4 bases at J, leaving 12 bases unmatched. The CDR3 is 17 amino acids. Germline V gene data show CDR1 as SEHNR and CDR2 as FQNEAQ (reference sequence). The CDR3, as DNA: TGTGCCAGCAGCTTGGGGAATAGGGAGCGGGAATACAATGAGCAGTTCTTC. Encoded protein: CASSLGNREREYNEQFF.

The chain employs TRBV2 and TRBJ1-6; D gene ambiguous. CDR1 SNHLY and CDR2 FYNNEI come from the germline V gene. The V and J ends lost 0 bases and 6 bases respectively, with 9 bases between them. The CDR3 consists of 15 residues. The DNA of the CDR3 is TGTGCCAGCAGTGAAGCGAGGGCCCCTAATTCACCCCTCCACTTT. Its protein product is CASSEARAPNSPLHF.

CDR3 in amino acids: CAISEPQENTEAFF. The CDR3 DNA reads TGTGCCATCAGTGAGCCCCAGGAGAACACTGAAGCTTTCTTT. The V call is TRBV10-3, the J call TRBJ1-1; D gene uncertain. The germline gives CDR1 ENHRY, CDR2 SYGVKD. There are 14 residues in the CDR3. The V end was cut by 2 bases, the J end by 1 base, with 8 bases between.

The chain has TRBV30 and TRBJ1-1; the D is unclear. The CDR3 has 13 amino acids. V was cut by 5 bases and J by 1 base, with 11 bases left in between. Germline values: CDR1 GTSNPN, CDR2 SVGIG (reference sequence). CDR3 protein: CAWDYSENTEAFF. The DNA for the CDR3 is TGTGCCTGGGATTACTCCGAGAACACTGAAGCTTTCTTT.

The genes are TRBV27 and TRBJ2-7; 8 bases are a match to TRBD2. Trimming removed 1 base from V and 5 bases from J; junction bases left unmatched: 10. This CDR3 comprises 16 residues. Germline V gives CDR1 MNHEY, CDR2 SMNVEV (reference sequence). CDR3 in amino acids: CASSLFLGTGGNEQYF. CDR3 DNA: TGTGCCAGCAGTTTATTCCTCGGGACGGGGGGGAACGAGCAGTACTTC.

The CDR3 here is CASSAQRGTSGRGGKNIQYF. CDR3 DNA sequence: TGTGCCAGCAGTGCGCAGCGAGGGACTAGCGGGAGAGGTGGCAAAAACATTCAGTACTTC. V usage is TRBV2 and J usage is TRBJ2-4; 14 nucleotides align to TRBD2. Germline V lookup: CDR1 SNHLY, CDR2 FYNNEI. The CDR3 is 20 amino acids. V lost 4 bases to trimming and J lost 3 bases; unmatched junction nucleotides: 14.

This chain connects TRBV4-1 to TRBJ1-4, with D unclear. The length of the CDR3 is 15 residues. From germline, CDR1 is MGHRA and CDR2 YSYEKL. The ends were cut back, 1 base at V and 7 bases at J, with 13 bases in the middle. DNA of the CDR3: TGCGCCAGCAGCCAAGCTTCTGGGGAGGGTGAAAAACTGTTTTTT. Amino acids: CASSQASGEGEKLFF.

J is TRBJ2-3 and V is TRBV4-2; 10 bases are shared with TRBD2. J gave up 5 bases and V 4 bases, and 12 bases lay outside the gene matches. The CDR3 extends over 17 amino acids. Germline V gene sequence: CDR1 LGHNA, CDR2 YNFKEQ. The CDR3 sequence: CASSPDGLAGVVDTQYF. In DNA form, the CDR3 reads TGTGCCAGCAGCCCGGATGGCCTAGCGGGAGTTGTAGATACGCAGTATTTT.

The rearrangement links TRBV14 to TRBJ1-2; weak D call: TRBD1 (6 bases). V was shortened by 1 base and J by 0 bases, with 15 bases between the two germline ends. The CDR3 runs 17 residues. Germline CDR1 is SGHDN and CDR2 is FVKESK. DNA for the CDR3: TGTGCCAGCAGCCAAGTTAAGATAGGGGGTTCTAACTATGGCTACACCTTC. Encoded protein: CASSQVKIGGSNYGYTF.

The CDR3 DNA reads as TGTGCCAGCAGTCTTACTAGCGGGAGTTTCTACGGGGAGCTGTTTTTT. Translated, it gives CASSLTSGSFYGELFF. The chain carries TRBV27 and TRBJ2-2, with TRBD2 identical over 11 bases. This CDR3 has 16 residues. V lost 5 bases to trimming and J lost 7 bases; unmatched junction nucleotides: 9. In germline, CDR1 is MNHEY, CDR2 SMNVEV (reference sequence).

This clone was seen just once. The chain is built from TRBV7-9 and TRBJ1-2, with 9 bases matching TRBD1. The germline CDR1 and CDR2 sequences are SEHNR and FQNEAQ (reference sequence). There are 16 residues in the CDR3. V shed 2 bases and J 3 bases; nucleotides not matched to a gene: 7. In DNA, the CDR3 is TGTGCCAGCAGCTTATCACAGGGGGCGCGGGACTATGGCTACACCTTC. Encoded protein: CASSLSQGARDYGYTF.

The rearrangement links TRBV7-9 to TRBJ2-1, with 12 bases fitting TRBD2. This CDR3 has 16 residues. Germline V gene lookup returns CDR1 SEHNR and CDR2 FQNEAQ (reference sequence). Trimming removed 4 bases from V and 7 bases from J; junction bases left unmatched: 8. DNA for the CDR3: TGTGCCAGCAGCTCATGGACTAGCGGGGAGTTGAATGAGCAGTTCTTC. It translates to CASSSWTSGELNEQFF.

The chain couples TRBV19 to TRBJ1-1; 8 bases align to TRBD1. The CDR3 loop spans 15 amino acids. Germline V gene lookup returns CDR1 LNHDA and CDR2 SQIVND (reference sequence). J lost 5 bases, V lost 4 bases, and 9 bases had no gene match. The CDR3 bases are TGTGCCAGTAGTAAGGCAGGGGGCGCGGGGACTGAAGCTTTCTTT. It codes for CASSKAGGAGTEAFF.

The J gene is TRBJ2-1, the V gene TRBV11-2, with 9 nucleotides matching TRBD2. Germline V lookup: CDR1 SGHAT, CDR2 FQNNGV. This CDR3 spans 15 amino acids. Trimming took 1 base from V and 5 from J; bases not matched to a gene: 3. CDR3 amino acids: CASSLGREGNNEQFF. CDR3 nucleotides: TGTGCCAGCAGCTTAGGGCGGGAGGGGAACAATGAGCAGTTCTTC.

There are a few counts of this clone. The chain couples TRBV11-2 to TRBJ1-2; possibly TRBD1 for D (5 bases). The V gene lost 5 bases and the J gene lost 6 bases, with 19 bases spanning the gap. CDR1 SGHAT and CDR2 FQNNGV come from the germline V gene. CDR3 length: 15 residues. This chain's CDR3 is CASSPRQTLNDGYTF. CDR3 bases: TGTGCCAGCAGCCCTAGACAGACCCTCAATGATGGCTACACCTTC.

The chain carries TRBV13 and TRBJ2-3, with 7 bases that match TRBD2. The CDR3 is 16 residues long. Germline values: CDR1 PRHDT, CDR2 FYEKMQ (reference sequence). After removal of 6 bases from V and 2 bases from J, the junction contained 11 bases not matched to a gene. The CDR3 loop reads CASSDREALHTDTQYF. CDR3 nucleotide sequence: TGTGCCAGCAGTGACCGGGAGGCCCTCCACACAGATACGCAGTATTTT.

This chain uses TRBV7-2 with TRBJ2-3, with D perhaps matching TRBD1 (6 bases). This CDR3 spans 12 amino acids. The V gene lost 5 bases and the J gene lost 5 bases, with 8 bases spanning the gap. CDR1 is SGHTA and CDR2 is FQGNSA in the germline V gene. The CDR3: CASSRGGDTQYF. In nucleotides, the CDR3 is TGTGCCAGCAGCCGAGGGGGAGATACGCAGTATTTT.

This chain joins TRBV5-6 and TRBJ1-5; possibly TRBD1 for D (6 bases). V lost 0 bases, J lost 6 bases, and 10 bases lay in between. Germline CDR1 and CDR2: SGHDT and YYEEEE. This CDR3 comprises 14 residues. Written as DNA, the CDR3 is TGTGCCAGCAGCTTGGGAGGGGGTGGTCAGCCCCAGCATTTT. Its translation: CASSLGGGGQPQHF. The whole variable domain, remainder taken from reference TRBV5-6 and TRBJ1-5, is DAGVTQSPTHLIKTRGQQVTLRCSPKSGHDTVSWYQQALGQGPQFIFQYYEEEERQRGNFPDRFSGHQFPNYSSELNVNALLLGDSALYLCASSLGGGGQPQHFGDGTRLSIL.